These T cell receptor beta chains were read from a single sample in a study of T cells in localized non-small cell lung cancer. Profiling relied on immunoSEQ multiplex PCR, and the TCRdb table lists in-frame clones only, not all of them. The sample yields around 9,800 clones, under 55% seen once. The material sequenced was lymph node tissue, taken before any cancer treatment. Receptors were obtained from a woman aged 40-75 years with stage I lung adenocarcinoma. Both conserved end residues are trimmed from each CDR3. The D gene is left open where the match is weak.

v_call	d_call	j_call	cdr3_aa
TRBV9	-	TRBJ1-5	ASSVDWDQPQH
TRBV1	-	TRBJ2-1	ASSQLQTSGVTYNEQF
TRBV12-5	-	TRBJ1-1	ASGPTLAQIQNTEAF
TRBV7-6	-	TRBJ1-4	ASSQERPGEKLF
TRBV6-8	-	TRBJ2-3	ASILQGTDTQY
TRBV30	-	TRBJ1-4	ARQDHTNEKLF
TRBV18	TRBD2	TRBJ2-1	ASSPQAGSQSEQF
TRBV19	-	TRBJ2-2	ASSIGLVNTGELF
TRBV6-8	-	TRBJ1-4	ASSYSPGSNEKLF
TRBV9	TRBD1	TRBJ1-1	ASSEGQGPMNTEAF
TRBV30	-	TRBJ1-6	AWSRRTASSYNSPLH
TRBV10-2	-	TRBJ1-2	ASRNDQNYGYT
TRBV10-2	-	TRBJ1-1	ASSESVQIAEAF
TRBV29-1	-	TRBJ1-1	SVGVSIRRQATEAF
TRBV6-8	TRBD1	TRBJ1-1	ASSGGDSTGTEAF
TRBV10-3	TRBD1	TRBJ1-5	ASGRTGDNQPQH
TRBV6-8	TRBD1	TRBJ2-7	ASSYGQGAFYEQY
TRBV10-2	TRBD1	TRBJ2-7	ASSEGSGTGAYEQY
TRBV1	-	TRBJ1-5	ASSQERFSNQPQH
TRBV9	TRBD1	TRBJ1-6	ASSRTGDNSPLH
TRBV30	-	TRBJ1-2	AWKKGGKLNYGYT
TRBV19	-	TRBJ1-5	ASSIRGGSNQPQH
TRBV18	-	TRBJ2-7	ASSSRDGSPEQY
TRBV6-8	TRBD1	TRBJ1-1	ASSYFSQGVGTEAF
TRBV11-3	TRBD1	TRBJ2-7	ASWETGGSRSYEQY
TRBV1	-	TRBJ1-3	ASSQAGTGRGLAGNTIY
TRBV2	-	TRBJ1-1	ASKVGSNTEAF
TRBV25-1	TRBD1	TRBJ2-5	ASSAGGQETQY
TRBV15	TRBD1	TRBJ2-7	ATRRAPGQGYEQY
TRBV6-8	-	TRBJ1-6	ASSYLLPGGKSSPLH
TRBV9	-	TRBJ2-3	ASSSGGEADTQY
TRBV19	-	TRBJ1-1	ASSMGRGMNTEAF
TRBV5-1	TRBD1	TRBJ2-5	ASSLDRGYETQY
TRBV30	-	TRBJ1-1	AWSLGGNTEAF
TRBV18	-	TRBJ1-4	ASSPPGQVLREKLF
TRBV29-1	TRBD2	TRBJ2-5	SVAGGHKGIETQY
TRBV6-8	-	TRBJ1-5	ASSPGWDQPQH
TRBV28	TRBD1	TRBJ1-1	ASSLSRTGTTEAF
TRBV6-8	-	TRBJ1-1	AISAGGHSEAF
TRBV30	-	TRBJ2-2	AWSVDSTGELF
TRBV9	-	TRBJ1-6	ASSEGTAGRNSPLH
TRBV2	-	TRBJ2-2	ASRPRPNTGELF
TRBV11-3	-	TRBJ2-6	ASSLVGTWANVLT